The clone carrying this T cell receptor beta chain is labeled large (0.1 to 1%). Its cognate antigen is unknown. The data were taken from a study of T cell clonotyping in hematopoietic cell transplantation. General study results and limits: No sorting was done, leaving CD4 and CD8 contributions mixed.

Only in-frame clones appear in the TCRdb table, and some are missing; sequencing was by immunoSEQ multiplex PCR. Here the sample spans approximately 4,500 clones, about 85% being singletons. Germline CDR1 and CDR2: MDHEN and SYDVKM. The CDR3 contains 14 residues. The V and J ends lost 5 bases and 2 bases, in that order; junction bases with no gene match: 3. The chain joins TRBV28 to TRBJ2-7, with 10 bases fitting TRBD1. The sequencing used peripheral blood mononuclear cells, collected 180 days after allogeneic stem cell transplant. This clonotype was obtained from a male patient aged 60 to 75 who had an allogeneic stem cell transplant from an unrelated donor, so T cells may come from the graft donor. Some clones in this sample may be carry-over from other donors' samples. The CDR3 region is CASSIGQGAYEQYF. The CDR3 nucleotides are TGTGCCAGCAGTATAGGACAGGGGGCCTACGAGCAGTACTTC.